The 22 T cell receptor beta chains in this list originate from one sample, sequenced in a study of blood T cell repertoires in COVID-19 (dated by TCRdb to the early 2020s). The library was obtained by the immunoSEQ multiplex PCR assay. Sourced from immuneACCESS, this table was stored by TCRdb with only in-frame sequences that have V and J called. A share of the clones is absent; for the studies checked, an unresolved V gene accounts for under half, and the remainder has no known explanation. This sample has about 400,000 clones in its table, and around 89% of those were observed once. The biggest ten clones account for around 4.5% of the sample. The sample consisted of peripheral blood. The receptor source for this set is a woman in her thirties with acute or convalescent COVID-19.

The chain joins TRBV5-1 to TRBJ2-6, with 9 bases fitting TRBD2. V lost 2 bases and J lost 2; bases outside the gene matches: 11. Germline assignment: CDR1 SGHRS and CDR2 YFSETQ. This CDR3 is 19 amino acids long. CDR3 amino acids: CASSLRGGGGAPGANVLTF. Here the CDR3 DNA reads TGCGCCAGCAGCTTACGTGGTGGCGGGGGGGCCCCTGGGGCCAACGTCCTGACTTTC.

The J gene is TRBJ1-4, the V gene TRBV4-1; D gene ambiguous. The CDR3 spans 15 residues. From germline, CDR1 is MGHRA and CDR2 YSYEKL. The ends were cut back, 0 bases at V and 7 bases at J, with 12 bases in the middle. CDR3 sequence reads: CASSQDYSPREKLFF. Here the CDR3 DNA reads TGCGCCAGCAGCCAAGACTACTCACCCCGTGAAAAACTGTTTTTT.

This clone was recorded once. V is TRBV7-9 and J is TRBJ1-5; 7 bases map to TRBD1. Germline V gene sequence: CDR1 SEHNR, CDR2 FQNEAQ (reference sequence). V gave up 6 bases and J gave up 4 bases; unmatched junction bases: 3. The CDR3 length is 13 residues. CDR3 nucleotide sequence: TGTGCCAGCAGTGAGACAGGGAATCAGCCCCAGCATTTT. Translated, it gives CASSETGNQPQHF.

This chain connects TRBV9 to TRBJ2-3, with D possibly matching TRBD1 (6 bases). V was cut by 3 bases and J by 3 bases, with 14 bases left in between. Germline lookup yields CDR1 SGDLS and CDR2 YYNGEE. CDR3 size: 15 residues. CDR3 DNA sequence: TGTGCCAGCAGCGGTGAGGCAGGGGCGACAGATACGCAGTATTTT. Translation: CASSGEAGATDTQYF.

The chain recombines TRBV28 with TRBJ1-2; no clear D gene. CDR3 length: 14 amino acids. Trimming shortened V by 0 bases and J by 5 bases, and 10 bases separated the two germline ends. Per the germline V gene, CDR1 is MDHEN and CDR2 is SYDVKM. The CDR3 DNA reads as TGTGCCAGCAGTTTATGGTCAGGCGTTTATGGCTACACCTTC. Protein sequence: CASSLWSGVYGYTF.

The chain employs TRBV6-5 and TRBJ2-3; D perhaps matches TRBD2 (5 bases). Germline values: CDR1 MNHEY, CDR2 SVGAGI. Between the trimmed V and J ends, which lost 6 bases and 2 bases, there was a span of 9 bases. CDR3 length: 13 residues. As DNA, the CDR3 is TGTGCCAGCAGACAACTAGTCACAGATACGCAGTATTTT. Translating gives CASRQLVTDTQYF.

In the case of this clone: The same CDR3 is also encoded by other DNA sequences in this sample. The chain recombines TRBV9 with TRBJ2-7; the match to TRBD1 covers 11 bases. The CDR3 runs to 14 residues. CDR1 is SGDLS and CDR2 is YYNGEE in the germline V gene. With 2 bases clipped from V and 4 bases from J, the junction kept 2 bases outside the gene matches. The DNA for the CDR3 is TGTGCCAGCAGCGTTGGACAGGGGGCGTACGAGCAGTACTTC. It is translated as CASSVGQGAYEQYF.

The chain's CDR3 is CASSGGGSYEQYF. CDR3 DNA sequence: TGTGCCAGCAGCGGGGGGGGCTCCTACGAGCAGTACTTC. The chain carries TRBV6-2 or TRBV6-3 and TRBJ2-7; 8 bases agree with TRBD2. This CDR3 spans 13 amino acids. The germline CDR1 and CDR2 sequences are MNHEY and SVGEGT. J was trimmed by 0 bases and V by 6 bases; bases with no gene match: 1.

The gene calls are TRBV10-3 and TRBJ1-1; tentatively, D is TRBD1 (6 bases). V was trimmed by 11 bases and J by 1 base, leaving 14 bases between them. The CDR3 consists of 13 residues. CDR1 and CDR2 (germline): ENHRY, SYGVKD. This chain's CDR3 is CAVTPTGNTEAFF. The CDR3 coding sequence is TGTGCCGTAACGCCGACAGGGAACACTGAAGCTTTCTTT.

V usage is TRBV4-1 and J usage is TRBJ1-5, with D possibly TRBD1 on 5 matching bases. V lost 1 base to trimming and J lost 8 bases, with 9 bases between them. The CDR3 is 13 amino acids. Germline loops: CDR1 MGHRA, CDR2 YSYEKL. The CDR3 nucleotides are TGCGCCAGCAGCCAAGCCCTCAGGGAGCCCCAGCATTTT. It yields the protein CASSQALREPQHF.

The V gene is TRBV28, the J gene TRBJ2-3, with a tentative D call TRBD2 (6 bases). V was clipped by 5 bases and J by 3 bases, with 18 bases between them. CDR3 size: 16 residues. Looked up from germline, CDR1 is MDHEN and CDR2 is SYDVKM. The CDR3 nucleotides are TGTGCCAGCAGTCTAGGCTCGGGGGTGGTGACAGATACGCAGTATTTT. It yields the protein CASSLGSGVVTDTQYF.

This chain connects TRBV19 to TRBJ2-2; D call uncertain. The germline V gene encodes CDR1 LNHDA and CDR2 SQIVND (reference sequence). The CDR3 sequence is 14 residues long. Trimming took 9 bases from V and 0 from J, leaving 11 bases between them. The CDR3 coding sequence is TGTGCCAGCGGCCACGAGGCGAACACCGGGGAGCTGTTTTTT. Protein sequence: CASGHEANTGELFF. Full variable domain (missing parts from reference TRBV19 and TRBJ2-2): DGGITQSPKYLFRKEGQNVTLSCEQNLNHDAMYWYRQDPGQGLRLIYYSQIVNDFQKGDIAEGYSVSREKKESFPLTVTSAQKNPTAFYLCASGHEANTGELFFGEGSRLTVL.

In this sample, this clone turned up a few times. The rearrangement joins TRBV28 to TRBJ2-3; 8 bases line up with TRBD2. The CDR3 spans 15 residues. CDR1 and CDR2 (germline): MDHEN, SYDVKM. Losses at the gene ends were 4 bases for V and 2 bases for J; bases not matched to a gene: 5. The CDR3 is CASSYGGAYTDTQYF. Here the CDR3 DNA reads TGTGCCAGCAGTTACGGGGGGGCTTACACAGATACGCAGTATTTT. The full variable domain, rest sourced from reference TRBV28 and TRBJ2-3, is DVKVTQSSRYLVKRTGEKVFLECVQDMDHENMFWYRQDPGLGLRLIYFSYDVKMKEKGDIPEGYSVSREKKERFSLILESASTNQTSMYLCASSYGGAYTDTQYFGPGTRLTVL.

This chain connects TRBV6-1 to TRBJ1-4; no clear D. This CDR3 comprises 16 residues. The V end was cut by 5 bases, the J end by 4 bases, with 17 bases between. CDR1 MNHNS and CDR2 SASEGT come from the germline V gene. Here the CDR3 DNA reads TGTGCCAGCAGTCAAGAAAATGACGGGGTTAATGAAAAACTGTTTTTT. This encodes CASSQENDGVNEKLFF.

This clone was found a few times. This chain connects TRBV6-1 to TRBJ2-7, with D maybe TRBD1 (6 bases). Germline V CDR1 and CDR2: MNHNS, SASEGT. This CDR3 contains 15 residues. Deletions cut 2 bases from V and 4 bases from J, with 15 bases between. The CDR3 DNA reads as TGTGCCAGCAGTGAATTAGGCAGGGGCTCGTACGAGCAGTACTTC. It yields the protein CASSELGRGSYEQYF.

This rearrangement joins TRBV7-8 to TRBJ2-7, with a possible D match to TRBD2 (5 bases). This CDR3 spans 15 amino acids. V was trimmed by 5 bases and J by 5 bases, leaving 19 bases between them. CDR1 and CDR2 (germline): SGHVS, FQNEAQ. CDR3: CASSTGLLSSDEQYF. The CDR3 nucleotides read TGTGCCAGCAGCACCGGACTCCTGAGCTCGGACGAGCAGTACTTC.

The chain employs TRBV5-4 and TRBJ1-2; D not resolved. The CDR3 runs to 15 residues. The V gene lost 4 bases and the J gene lost 3 bases, with 16 bases spanning the gap. Germline CDR1 reads SGHNT; CDR2 reads YYREEE (reference sequence). The CDR3 spells CASSLDFRGDYGYTF. For the CDR3, the DNA is TGTGCCAGCAGCCTGGACTTCCGGGGAGACTATGGCTACACCTTC. Using reference TRBV5-4 and TRBJ1-2 for the parts outside the CDR3, the full variable domain is ETGVTQSPTHLIKTRGQQVTLRCSSQSGHNTVSWYQQALGQGPQFIFQYYREEENGRGNFPPRFSGLQFPNYSSELNVNALELDDSALYLCASSLDFRGDYGYTFGSGTRLTVV.

This chain links TRBV12-3 or TRBV12-4 with TRBJ1-5; no firm D call. V lost 3 bases and J lost 6, with 9 bases in between. The CDR3 covers 13 residues. The CDR3 reads CASSFRVAQPQHF. CDR3 DNA: TGTGCCAGCAGTTTTCGGGTGGCTCAGCCCCAGCATTTT.

The chain links TRBV6-1 to TRBJ2-3; D is possibly TRBD2 (7 bases). The germline V gene encodes CDR1 MNHNS and CDR2 SASEGT. This CDR3 is 15 amino acids long. V lost 3 bases, J lost 7 bases, and 17 bases lay in between. Here the CDR3 DNA reads TGTGCCAGCAGTGATCTTGGGGGGGCAGGGAATACGCAGTATTTT. Translation gives CASSDLGGAGNTQYF.

The chain is built from TRBV6-5 and TRBJ1-6, with a possible D match to TRBD1 (5 bases). The CDR3 runs 14 residues. Looked up from germline, CDR1 is MNHEY and CDR2 is SVGAGI. V was trimmed by 2 bases and J by 7 bases, leaving 9 bases between them. The CDR3 here is CASSYRAGNSPLHF. Here the CDR3 DNA reads TGTGCCAGCAGTTACAGGGCAGGGAATTCACCCCTCCACTTT.

This chain connects TRBV28 to TRBJ1-5, with D possibly TRBD1 on 6 matching bases. The CDR3 covers 13 residues. Trimming removed 6 bases at V and 6 bases at J, with 12 bases between. Germline CDR1 MDHEN, CDR2 SYDVKM. CDR3 coding DNA: TGTGCCAGCAGGTTCAGGGGTATTCAGCCCCAGCATTTT. Residues: CASRFRGIQPQHF.

The chain employs TRBV28 and TRBJ2-5; weak D call: TRBD1 (6 bases). Trimming pared 6 bases from V and 6 bases from J, leaving 20 bases between. The CDR3 is made up of 15 amino acids. Germline-derived CDR1 and CDR2 are MDHEN and SYDVKM. The CDR3 protein is CASSPTRGRGQTQYF. The CDR3 DNA is TGTGCCAGCAGCCCCACCCGGGGCAGGGGACAGACCCAGTACTTC.